This TCR beta chain is drawn from a study of blood T cell repertoires in COVID-19. Across the whole study: From T cells, B-cell-depleted T cells, or PBMCs came the material, which was cDNA or gDNA.

The CDR3 length is 13 residues. The germline V gene encodes CDR1 KGHSH and CDR2 LQKENI. The V gene lost 3 bases and the J gene lost 7 bases, with 13 bases spanning the gap. Methods used by the authors: From reference gene primer amplification, estimates of nucleated cell counts were derived. Generated by immunoSEQ multiplex PCR, the TCRdb table keeps only in-frame clones and is missing some. V and J calls and clone size follow that table, whereas D and trimming were derived from the DNA. Of nearly 80,000 clones in the sample, around 90% were seen once. What was sequenced was peripheral blood. This clonotype was sampled from a woman of 80 years or more with active or convalescent COVID-19. The V gene is TRBV18, the J gene TRBJ2-7, with a possible D match to TRBD1 (6 bases). CDR3 sequence: CASSPDQGKEQYF. The CDR3 DNA follows: TGTGCCAGCTCACCGGACCAGGGGAAAGAGCAGTACTTC.